This T cell receptor (beta chain) was found in a study of identical twins. This clonotype appeared many times. The CDR3 contains 17 residues. Unmatched junction bases numbered 12, after V lost 8 bases and J lost 0 bases. CDR1 DFQATT and CDR2 SNEGSKA come from the germline V gene (reference sequence). One entry per CDR3 protein results from TCRdb running MiXCR on the 5' RACE reads. This sample has hundreds of thousands of distinct CDR3 sequences, with roughly 6.2% found just once. The chain uses TRBV20-1 and TRBJ2-1; 11 positions match TRBD2. This TCR came from a young man in good health. The sample taken for sequencing was naive T cells sorted from blood. The CDR3 loop reads CSSRTSGRPLSYNEQFF. The DNA for the CDR3 is TGCAGTTCAAGGACTAGCGGGCGCCCCCTCTCCTACAATGAGCAGTTCTTC.